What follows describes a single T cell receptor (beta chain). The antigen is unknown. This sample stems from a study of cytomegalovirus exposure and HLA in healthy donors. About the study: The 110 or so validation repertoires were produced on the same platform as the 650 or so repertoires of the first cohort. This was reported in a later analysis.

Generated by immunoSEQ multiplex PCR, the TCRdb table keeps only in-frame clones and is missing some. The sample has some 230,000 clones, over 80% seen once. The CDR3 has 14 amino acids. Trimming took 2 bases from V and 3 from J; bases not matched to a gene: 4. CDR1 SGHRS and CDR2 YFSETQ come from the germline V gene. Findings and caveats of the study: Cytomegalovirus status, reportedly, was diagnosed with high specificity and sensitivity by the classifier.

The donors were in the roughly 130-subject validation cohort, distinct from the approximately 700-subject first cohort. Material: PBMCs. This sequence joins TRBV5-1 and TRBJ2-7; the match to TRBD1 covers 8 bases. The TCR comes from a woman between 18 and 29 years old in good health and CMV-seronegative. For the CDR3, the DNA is TGCGCCAGCAGCTTCGGACAGGGCGGCTACGAGCAGTACTTC. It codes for CASSFGQGGYEQYF.